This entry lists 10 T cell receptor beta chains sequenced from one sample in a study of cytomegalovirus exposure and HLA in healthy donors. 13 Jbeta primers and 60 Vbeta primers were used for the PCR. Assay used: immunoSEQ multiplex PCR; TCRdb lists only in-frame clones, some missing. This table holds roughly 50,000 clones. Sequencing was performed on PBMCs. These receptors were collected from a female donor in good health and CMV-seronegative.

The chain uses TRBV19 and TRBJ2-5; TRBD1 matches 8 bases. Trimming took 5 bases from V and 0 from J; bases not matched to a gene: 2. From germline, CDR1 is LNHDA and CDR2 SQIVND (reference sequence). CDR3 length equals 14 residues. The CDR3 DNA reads TGTGCCAGTAGTCGGACAGGGAACCAAGAGACCCAGTACTTC. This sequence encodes CASSRTGNQETQYF.

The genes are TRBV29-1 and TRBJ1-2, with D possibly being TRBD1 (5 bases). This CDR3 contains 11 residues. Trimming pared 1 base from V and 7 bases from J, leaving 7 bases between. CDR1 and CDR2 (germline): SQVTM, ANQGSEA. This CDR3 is CSVEVRGGYTF. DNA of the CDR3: TGCAGCGTTGAAGTAAGGGGTGGCTACACCTTC. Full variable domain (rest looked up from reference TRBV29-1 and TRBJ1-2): SAVISQKPSRDICQRGTSLTIQCQVDSQVTMMFWYRQQPGQSLTLIATANQGSEATYESGFVIDKFPISRPNLTFSTLTVSNMSPEDSSIYLCSVEVRGGYTFGSGTRLTVV.

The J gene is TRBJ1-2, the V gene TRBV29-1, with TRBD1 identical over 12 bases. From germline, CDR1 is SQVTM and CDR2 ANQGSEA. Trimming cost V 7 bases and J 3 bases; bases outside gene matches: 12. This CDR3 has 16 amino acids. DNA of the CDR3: TGCAGCGCCCAGGGGGACAGGGGGCATTTTGACTATGGCTACACCTTC. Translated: CSAQGDRGHFDYGYTF.

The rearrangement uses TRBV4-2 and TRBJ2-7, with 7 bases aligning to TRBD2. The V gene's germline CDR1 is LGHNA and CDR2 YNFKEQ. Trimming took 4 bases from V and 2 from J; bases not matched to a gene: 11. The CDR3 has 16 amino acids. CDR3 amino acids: CASSPAERGIAYEQYF. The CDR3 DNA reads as TGTGCCAGCAGCCCAGCCGAGCGGGGAATCGCCTACGAGCAGTACTTC.

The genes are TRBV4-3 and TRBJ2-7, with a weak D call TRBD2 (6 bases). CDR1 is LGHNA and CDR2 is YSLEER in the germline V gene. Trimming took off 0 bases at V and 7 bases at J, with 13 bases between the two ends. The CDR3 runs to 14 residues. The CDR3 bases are TGCGCCAGCAGCCAAGACCCAGGAGGGGTTGAGCAGTACTTC. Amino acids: CASSQDPGGVEQYF.

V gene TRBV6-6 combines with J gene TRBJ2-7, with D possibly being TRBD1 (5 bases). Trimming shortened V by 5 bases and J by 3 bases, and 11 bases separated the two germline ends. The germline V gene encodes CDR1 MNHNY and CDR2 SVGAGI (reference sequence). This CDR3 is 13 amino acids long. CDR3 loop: CASSHTQGYEQYF. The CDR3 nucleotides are TGTGCCAGCAGTCACACTCAGGGCTACGAGCAGTACTTC.

CDR3 sequence (DNA): TGCAGCGTCGCTACTTTCAAGGGAGAGGAGACCCAGTACTTC. As protein: CSVATFKGEETQYF. This rearrangement joins TRBV29-1 to TRBJ2-5; D perhaps matches TRBD2 (5 bases). The CDR3 consists of 14 residues. The germline CDR1 and CDR2 sequences are SQVTM and ANQGSEA. Trimming shortened V by 6 bases and J by 5 bases, and 19 bases separated the two germline ends.

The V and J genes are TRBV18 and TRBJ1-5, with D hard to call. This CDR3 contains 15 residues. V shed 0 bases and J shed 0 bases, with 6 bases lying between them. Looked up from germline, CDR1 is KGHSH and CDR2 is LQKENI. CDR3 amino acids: CASSPPSNSNQPQHF. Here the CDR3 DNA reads TGTGCCAGCTCACCACCATCCAATAGCAATCAGCCCCAGCATTTT.

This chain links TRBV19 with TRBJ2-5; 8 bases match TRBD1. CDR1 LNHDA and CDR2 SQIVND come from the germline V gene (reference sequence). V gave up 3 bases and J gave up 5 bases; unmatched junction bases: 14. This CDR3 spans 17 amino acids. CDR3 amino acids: CASSIDSLRGPKETQYF. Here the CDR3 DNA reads TGTGCCAGTAGTATTGATTCGCTCAGGGGGCCGAAGGAGACCCAGTACTTC.

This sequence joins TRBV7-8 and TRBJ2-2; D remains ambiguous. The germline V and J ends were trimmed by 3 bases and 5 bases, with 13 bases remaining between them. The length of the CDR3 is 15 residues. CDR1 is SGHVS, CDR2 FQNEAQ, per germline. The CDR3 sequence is CASSFSRILTGELFF. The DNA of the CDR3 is TGTGCCAGCAGCTTCTCGAGGATCCTGACCGGGGAGCTGTTTTTT.